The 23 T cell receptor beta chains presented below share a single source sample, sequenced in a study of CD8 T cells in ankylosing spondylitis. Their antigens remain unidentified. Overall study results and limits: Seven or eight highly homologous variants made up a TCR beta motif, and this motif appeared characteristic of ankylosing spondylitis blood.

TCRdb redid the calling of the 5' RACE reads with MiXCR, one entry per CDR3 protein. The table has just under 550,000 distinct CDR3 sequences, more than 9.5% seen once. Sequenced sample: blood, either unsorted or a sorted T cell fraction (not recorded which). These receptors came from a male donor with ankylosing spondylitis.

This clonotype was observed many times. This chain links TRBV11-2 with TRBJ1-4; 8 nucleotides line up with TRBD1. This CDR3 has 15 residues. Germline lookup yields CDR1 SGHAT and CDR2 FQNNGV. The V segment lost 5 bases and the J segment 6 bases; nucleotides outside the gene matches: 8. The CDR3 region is CASSPRGTGDEKLFF. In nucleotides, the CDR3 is TGTGCCAGCAGCCCTAGGGGGACAGGTGATGAAAAACTGTTTTTT.

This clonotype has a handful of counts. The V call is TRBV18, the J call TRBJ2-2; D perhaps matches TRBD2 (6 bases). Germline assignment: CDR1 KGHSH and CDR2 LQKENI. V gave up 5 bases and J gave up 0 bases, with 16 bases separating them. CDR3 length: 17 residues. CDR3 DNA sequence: TGTGCCAGCTCATCTTGGGGAGGCCATGCGAACACCGGGGAGCTGTTTTTT. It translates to CASSSWGGHANTGELFF.

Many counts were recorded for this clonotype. The CDR3 here is CSARPLGPGSEAFF. The CDR3 nucleotides read TGCAGTGCTAGACCCCTCGGCCCTGGGTCGGAAGCTTTCTTT. The chain has TRBV20-1 and TRBJ1-1, with unresolved D. In germline, CDR1 is DFQATT, CDR2 SNEGSKA (reference sequence). V was trimmed by 2 bases and J by 8 bases, leaving 18 bases between them. There are 14 residues in the CDR3.

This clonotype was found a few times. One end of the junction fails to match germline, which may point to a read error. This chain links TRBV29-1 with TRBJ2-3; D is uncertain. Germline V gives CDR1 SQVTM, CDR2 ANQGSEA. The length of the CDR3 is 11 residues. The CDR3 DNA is TGCAGCGCTGAAAGGGCAGATACGCAGTATTTT. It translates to CSAERADTQYF.

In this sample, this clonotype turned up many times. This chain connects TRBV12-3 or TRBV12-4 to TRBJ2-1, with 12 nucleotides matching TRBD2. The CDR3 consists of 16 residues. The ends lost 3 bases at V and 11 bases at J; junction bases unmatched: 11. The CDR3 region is CASSFNGLAGRVKQFF. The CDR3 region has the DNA TGTGCCAGCAGTTTCAACGGACTAGCGGGACGAGTGAAGCAGTTCTTC.

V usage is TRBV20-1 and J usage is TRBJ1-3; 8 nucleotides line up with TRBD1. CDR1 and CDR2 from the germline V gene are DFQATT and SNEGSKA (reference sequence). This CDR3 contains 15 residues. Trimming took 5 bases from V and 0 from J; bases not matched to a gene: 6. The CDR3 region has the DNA TGCAGTGCTCGGACAGGGAGAGGCTCTGGAAACACCATATATTTT. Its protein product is CSARTGRGSGNTIYF.

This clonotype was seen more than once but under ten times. Written as DNA, the CDR3 is TGTGCCAGCAGTTTATCCGGGACAGTGAACACCGGGGAGCTGTTTTTT. It yields the protein CASSLSGTVNTGELFF. This chain connects TRBV28 to TRBJ2-2, with 7 positions matching TRBD1. V lost 1 base to trimming and J lost 1 base; unmatched junction nucleotides: 3. The CDR3 spans 16 residues. Germline V gene sequence: CDR1 MDHEN, CDR2 SYDVKM. The full variable domain, its missing parts supplied by reference TRBV28 and TRBJ2-2, is DVKVTQSSRYLVKRTGEKVFLECVQDMDHENMFWYRQDPGLGLRLIYFSYDVKMKEKGDIPEGYSVSREKKERFSLILESASTNQTSMYLCASSLSGTVNTGELFFGEGSRLTVL.

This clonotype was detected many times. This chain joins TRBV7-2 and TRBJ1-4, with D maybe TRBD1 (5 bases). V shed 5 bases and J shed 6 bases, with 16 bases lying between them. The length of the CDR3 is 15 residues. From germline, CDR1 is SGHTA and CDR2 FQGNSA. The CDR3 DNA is TGTGCCAGCAGCCCGGGTGCAGGGCAGGATGAAAAACTGTTTTTT. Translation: CASSPGAGQDEKLFF.

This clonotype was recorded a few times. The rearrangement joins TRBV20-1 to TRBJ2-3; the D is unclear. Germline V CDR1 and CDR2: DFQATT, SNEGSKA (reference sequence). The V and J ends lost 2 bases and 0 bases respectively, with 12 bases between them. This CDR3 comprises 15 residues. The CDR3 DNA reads TGCAGTGCTAGAAGCCCCGCTACTAGCACAGATACGCAGTATTTT. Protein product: CSARSPATSTDTQYF.

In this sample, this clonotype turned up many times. The CDR3 DNA is TGTGCCAGCAGCTATGATTACAGGGGACCCTACGAGCAGTACTTC. This gives the protein CASSYDYRGPYEQYF. This chain uses TRBV11-2 with TRBJ2-7; 7 nucleotides match TRBD1. The CDR3 totals 15 residues. Looked up from germline, CDR1 is SGHAT and CDR2 is FQNNGV. J gave up 2 bases and V 4 bases, and 8 bases lay outside the gene matches.

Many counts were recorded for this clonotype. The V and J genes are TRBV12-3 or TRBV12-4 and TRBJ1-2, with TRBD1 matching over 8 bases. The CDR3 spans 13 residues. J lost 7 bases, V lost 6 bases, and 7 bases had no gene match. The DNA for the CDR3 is TGTGCCAGCAGCCCAGGACAGGGTCCTGGCTACACCTTC. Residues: CASSPGQGPGYTF.

The CDR3 protein is CASSPGSGRIGETQYF. Here the CDR3 DNA reads TGTGCCAGCTCACCAGGTAGCGGGAGGATTGGAGAGACCCAGTACTTC. The chain is built from TRBV18 and TRBJ2-5, with TRBD2 matching 10 bases. This CDR3 spans 16 amino acids. In germline, CDR1 is KGHSH, CDR2 LQKENI. V shed 2 bases, J shed 4 bases, and the junction held 7 bases outside the gene matches.

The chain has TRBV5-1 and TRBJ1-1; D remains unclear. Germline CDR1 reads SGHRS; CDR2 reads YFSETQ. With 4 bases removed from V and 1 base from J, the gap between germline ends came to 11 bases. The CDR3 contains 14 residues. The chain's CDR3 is CASSPSSPNTEAFF. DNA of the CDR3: TGCGCCAGCAGCCCGTCCTCACCGAACACTGAAGCTTTCTTT. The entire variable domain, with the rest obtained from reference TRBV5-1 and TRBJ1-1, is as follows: KAGVTQTPRYLIKTRGQQVTLSCSPISGHRSVSWYQQTPGQGLQFLFEYFSETQRNKGNFPGRFSGRQFSNSRSEMNVSTLELGDSALYLCASSPSSPNTEAFFGQGTRLTVV.

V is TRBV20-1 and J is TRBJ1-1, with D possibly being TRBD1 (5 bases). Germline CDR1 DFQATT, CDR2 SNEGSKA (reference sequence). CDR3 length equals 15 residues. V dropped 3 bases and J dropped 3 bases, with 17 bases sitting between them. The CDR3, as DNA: TGCAGTGCTAGCAAGGGGATCGTCGGCGACACTGAAGCTTTCTTT. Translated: CSASKGIVGDTEAFF.

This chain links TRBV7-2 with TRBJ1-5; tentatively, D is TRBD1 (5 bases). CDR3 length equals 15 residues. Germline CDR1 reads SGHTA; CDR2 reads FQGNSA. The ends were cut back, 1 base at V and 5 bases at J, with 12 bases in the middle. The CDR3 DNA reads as TGTGCCAGCAGCTTAGGGGCAGGGAGTTATCAGCCCCAGCATTTT. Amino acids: CASSLGAGSYQPQHF.

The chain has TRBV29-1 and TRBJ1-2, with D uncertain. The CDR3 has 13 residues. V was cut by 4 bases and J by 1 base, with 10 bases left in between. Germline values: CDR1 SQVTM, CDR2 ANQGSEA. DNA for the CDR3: TGCAGCGTTGTTGCGGGCCTTAACTATGGCTACACCTTC. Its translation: CSVVAGLNYGYTF.

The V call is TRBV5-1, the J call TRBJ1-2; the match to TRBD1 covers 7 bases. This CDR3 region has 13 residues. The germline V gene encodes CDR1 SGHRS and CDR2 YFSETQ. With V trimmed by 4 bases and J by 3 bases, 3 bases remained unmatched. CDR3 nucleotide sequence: TGCGCCAGCAGCCCACAGGGGCACTATGGCTACACCTTC. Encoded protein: CASSPQGHYGYTF.

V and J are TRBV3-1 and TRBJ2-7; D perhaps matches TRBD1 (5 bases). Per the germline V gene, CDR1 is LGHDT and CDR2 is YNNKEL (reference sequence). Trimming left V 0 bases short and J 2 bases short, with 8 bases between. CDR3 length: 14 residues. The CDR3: CASSQDQGTYEQYF. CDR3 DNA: TGTGCCAGCAGCCAAGATCAGGGAACCTACGAGCAGTACTTC.

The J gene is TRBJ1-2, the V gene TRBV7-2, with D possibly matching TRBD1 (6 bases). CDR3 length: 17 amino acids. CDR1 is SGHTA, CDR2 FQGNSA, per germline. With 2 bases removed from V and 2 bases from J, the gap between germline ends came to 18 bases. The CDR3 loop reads CASSLWVRGRGNYGYTF. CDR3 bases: TGTGCCAGCAGCTTATGGGTTCGGGGTAGGGGGAACTATGGCTACACCTTC.

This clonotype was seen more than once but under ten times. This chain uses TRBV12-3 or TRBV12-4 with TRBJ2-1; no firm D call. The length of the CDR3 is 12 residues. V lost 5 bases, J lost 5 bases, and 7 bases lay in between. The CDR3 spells CASSVVDNEQFF. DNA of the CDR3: TGTGCCAGCAGTGTAGTGGACAATGAGCAGTTCTTC.

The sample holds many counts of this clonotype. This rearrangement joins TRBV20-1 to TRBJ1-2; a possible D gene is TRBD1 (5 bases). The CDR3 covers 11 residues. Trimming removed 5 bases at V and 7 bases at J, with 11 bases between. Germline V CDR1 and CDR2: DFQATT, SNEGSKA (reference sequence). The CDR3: CSAGTEGGYTF. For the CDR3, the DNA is TGCAGTGCTGGGACGGAGGGTGGCTACACCTTC.

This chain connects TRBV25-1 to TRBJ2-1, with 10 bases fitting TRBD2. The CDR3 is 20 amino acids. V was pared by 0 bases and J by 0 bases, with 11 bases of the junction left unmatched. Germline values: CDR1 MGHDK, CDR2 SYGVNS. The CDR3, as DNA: TGTGCCAGCAGTGAATATTTCCCCGGAGCGGGAGGGAGCTCCTACAATGAGCAGTTCTTC. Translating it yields CASSEYFPGAGGSSYNEQFF. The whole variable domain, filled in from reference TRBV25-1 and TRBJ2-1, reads EADIYQTPRYLVIGTGKKITLECSQTMGHDKMYWYQQDPGMELHLIHYSYGVNSTEKGDLSSESTVSRIRTEHFPLTLESARPSHTSQYLCASSEYFPGAGGSSYNEQFFGPGTRLTVL.

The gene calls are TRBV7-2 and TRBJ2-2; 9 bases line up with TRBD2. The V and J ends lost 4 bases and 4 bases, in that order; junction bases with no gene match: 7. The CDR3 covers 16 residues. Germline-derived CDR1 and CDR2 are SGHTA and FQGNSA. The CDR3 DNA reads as TGTGCCAGCAGCTCCACTAGCGGGTTGGTCACCGGGGAGCTGTTTTTT. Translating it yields CASSSTSGLVTGELFF.